Sequencing of this T cell receptor (beta chain) was carried out in a study of cytomegalovirus exposure and HLA in healthy donors. Study background: A later analysis reported the same platform for the roughly 120 validation repertoires and the 500 to 750 first-cohort repertoires.

The CDR3 consists of 12 residues. CDR1 and CDR2 (germline): SNHLY, FYNNEI. V trimming: 6 bases; J trimming: 5 bases; junction bases outside the gene matches: 3. Regarding the study as a whole: For cytomegalovirus status, the classifier reportedly gave diagnoses with high specificity and sensitivity. Some TCR beta chains (approximately 180 of them) were listed as cytomegalovirus-associated.

Comments on this clone: Antigen: not known.

Libraries were prepared by immunoSEQ multiplex PCR; TCRdb keeps only in-frame clonotypes and omits some of them. The sample consists of over 150,000 clones, 95% to 96% of them appearing once. The clonotype was recovered from a woman between 18 and 29 years old in good health and CMV-seronegative. The V call is TRBV2, the J call TRBJ2-7; TRBD1 agrees at 8 bases. Sequencing was carried out using PBMCs. CDR3 coding DNA: TGTGCCAGCAGGGACAGGGTCCACGAGCAGTACTTC. Translated, it gives CASRDRVHEQYF.